The 30 T cell receptor beta chains below were found in one sample sequenced in a study of T cells in Graves' hyperthyroidism and ophthalmopathy. The investigators amplified TCR beta CDR3 regions from RNA transcripts. Primed by the HTBI set, a first-round RT-PCR was run on the TCR CDR3. Each CDR3 protein is one row after TCRdb ran MiXCR on the multiplex PCR reads. Of about 360,000 distinct CDR3 sequences listed, about 13% are singletons. The sequencing sample was made of blood. The origin of the receptors is a woman between 18 and 30 years old with Graves' hyperthyroidism.

This clonotype has only a few counts. The CDR3 region has the DNA TGTGCCAGCAGTTCGATCGGACCGGGACAGGGGAGAAAAAAGCAGTACTTC. It is translated as CASSSIGPGQGRKKQYF. The chain combines TRBV27 with TRBJ2-7; 10 bases are a match to TRBD1. The CDR3 is 17 amino acids. The germline V gene has CDR1 MNHEY and CDR2 SMNVEV (reference sequence). Unmatched junction bases numbered 17, after V lost 4 bases and J lost 8 bases.

This clonotype has at least ten counts. This chain joins TRBV12-3 or TRBV12-4 and TRBJ2-7; 11 bases line up with TRBD2. The CDR3 has 14 amino acids. V lost 8 bases and J lost 5; bases outside the gene matches: 8. CDR3 sequence reads: CASGTSGSPNEQYF. CDR3 coding DNA: TGTGCCAGCGGAACTAGCGGGAGTCCAAACGAGCAGTACTTC.

The chain joins TRBV6-2 or TRBV6-3 to TRBJ1-1; maybe TRBD1 (5 bases). Germline V CDR1 and CDR2: MNHEY, SVGEGT. The V end lost 4 bases, the J end lost 4 bases, and 16 bases lay between the germline ends. The CDR3 runs to 15 residues. The CDR3 loop is CASSSYGALGTEAFF. The CDR3 region has the DNA TGTGCCAGCAGTTCATATGGGGCCTTGGGCACTGAAGCTTTCTTT.

The CDR3 is CASSRVPREDNEQFF. In nucleotides, the CDR3 is TGTGCCAGCAGCCGGGTTCCGCGGGAGGATAATGAGCAGTTCTTC. V is TRBV16 and J is TRBJ2-1; 8 bases fit TRBD2. Germline V gives CDR1 KGHSY, CDR2 FQNENV. V dropped 4 bases and J dropped 7; count of bases not matched to a gene: 9. The CDR3 consists of 15 residues.

This clonotype was counted at least ten times. This chain uses TRBV7-2 with TRBJ1-5, with unresolved D. Trimming took off 2 bases at V and 4 bases at J, with 9 bases between the two ends. The CDR3 extends over 14 amino acids. Germline V gene sequence: CDR1 SGHTA, CDR2 FQGNSA. In DNA, the CDR3 is TGTGCCAGCAGCTTATATCTGGGGAATCAGCCCCAGCATTTT. Translation: CASSLYLGNQPQHF. Full variable domain (rest looked up from reference TRBV7-2 and TRBJ1-5): GAGVSQSPSNKVTEKGKDVELRCDPISGHTALYWYRQSLGQGLEFLIYFQGNSAPDKSGLPSDRFSAERTGGSVSTLTIQRTQQEDSAVYLCASSLYLGNQPQHFGDGTRLSIL.

V is TRBV7-2 and J is TRBJ2-5, with D possibly being TRBD2 (5 bases). The CDR3 covers 16 residues. Germline CDR1 and CDR2: SGHTA and FQGNSA. V was cut by 5 bases and J by 1 base, with 17 bases left in between. The CDR3 spells CASSQEFPDFQETQYF. Written as DNA, the CDR3 is TGTGCCAGCAGCCAAGAATTTCCGGACTTCCAAGAGACCCAGTACTTC.

This clonotype has a count of ten or more. The V gene is TRBV20-1, the J gene TRBJ2-7; perhaps TRBD2 as D (6 bases). V dropped 8 bases and J dropped 6 bases, with 17 bases sitting between them. This CDR3 region has 12 residues. Germline-derived CDR1 and CDR2 are DFQATT and SNEGSKA (reference sequence). The CDR3 bases are TGCAGTATAAGGGATGCAGCGGGCGAGCAGTACTTC. It is translated as CSIRDAAGEQYF.

This clonotype was observed at least ten times. This sequence joins TRBV6-5 and TRBJ2-3; either TRBD1 or TRBD2 may fit D (5 bases each). V lost 2 bases and J lost 1, with 13 bases in between. This CDR3 contains 16 residues. From germline, CDR1 is MNHEY and CDR2 SVGAGI. CDR3 in amino acids: CASSYLGTAGTDTQYF. The CDR3 bases are TGTGCCAGCAGTTACCTGGGGACGGCCGGCACAGATACGCAGTATTTT.

Only a few counts were recorded for this clonotype. A much more abundant neighbour one base away suggests this may be a read error. V is TRBV28 and J is TRBJ2-7, with 9 nucleotides matching TRBD1. The CDR3 totals 14 residues. V dropped 4 bases and J dropped 4; count of bases not matched to a gene: 5. Germline V CDR1 and CDR2: MDHEN, SYDVKM. The CDR3 sequence is CASSSSGQGYEQYF. The CDR3 region has the DNA TGTGCCAGCAGTTCATCCGGACAGGGGTACGAGCAGTACTTC.

This clonotype appeared many times. V usage is TRBV5-4 and J usage is TRBJ2-7; 8 nucleotides line up with TRBD2. J lost 6 bases, V lost 4 bases, and 3 bases had no gene match. Germline CDR1 reads SGHNT; CDR2 reads YYREEE (reference sequence). The CDR3 contains 12 residues. The CDR3 sequence: CASSLLAGEQYF. CDR3 DNA: TGTGCCAGCAGCCTTCTAGCGGGCGAGCAGTACTTC.

The table lists this clonotype with many counts. Here the CDR3 reads CASSLDGQGAKNSPLHF. The CDR3 nucleotides read TGTGCCAGCAGCTTAGACGGACAGGGGGCGAAAAATTCACCCCTCCACTTT. The J gene is TRBJ1-6, the V gene TRBV7-2; 11 positions agree with TRBD1. V lost 1 base and J lost 7; bases outside the gene matches: 6. The CDR3 has 17 residues. Per the germline V gene, CDR1 is SGHTA and CDR2 is FQGNSA.

This clonotype was counted a few times. The chain has TRBV6-2 or TRBV6-3 and TRBJ1-1; D is uncertain. V lost 8 bases to trimming and J lost 3 bases, with 13 bases between them. This CDR3 comprises 13 residues. Germline V gives CDR1 MNHEY, CDR2 SVGEGT. CDR3: CASGGNEDTEAFF. CDR3 in DNA: TGTGCCAGCGGAGGAAACGAGGACACTGAAGCTTTCTTT.

At least ten counts were recorded for this clonotype. The chain carries TRBV11-2 and TRBJ1-1; no clear D gene. The germline CDR1 and CDR2 sequences are SGHAT and FQNNGV. The CDR3 extends over 14 amino acids. The V gene lost 5 bases and the J gene lost 1 base, with 11 bases spanning the gap. The DNA for the CDR3 is TGTGCCAGCAGCCTCCCCGGACCGAACACTGAAGCTTTCTTT. Its protein product is CASSLPGPNTEAFF.

In its sample, this clonotype was seen many times. V is TRBV28 and J is TRBJ2-4; D is uncertain. The CDR3 contains 13 residues. The germline V and J ends were trimmed by 1 base and 9 bases, with 10 bases remaining between them. The germline gives CDR1 MDHEN, CDR2 SYDVKM. CDR3 protein: CASSLSRPGIQYF. The CDR3 coding sequence is TGTGCCAGCAGTTTATCCAGGCCTGGCATTCAGTACTTC.

This clonotype was recorded at least ten times. The V gene is TRBV28, the J gene TRBJ2-6; D not certain. Germline-derived CDR1 and CDR2 are MDHEN and SYDVKM. V dropped 5 bases and J dropped 0 bases, with 11 bases sitting between them. The CDR3 has 16 residues. The CDR3 sequence is CASSPLYSSGANVLTF. As DNA, the CDR3 is TGTGCCAGCAGTCCTCTCTATTCCTCTGGGGCCAACGTCCTGACTTTC.

The V call is TRBV5-6, the J call TRBJ1-4, with D possibly TRBD1 on 5 matching bases. Trimming shortened V by 0 bases and J by 4 bases, and 13 bases separated the two germline ends. Germline V gene sequence: CDR1 SGHDT, CDR2 YYEEEE. The CDR3 totals 16 residues. The CDR3 nucleotides read TGTGCCAGCAGCTTGGACCCGGGACGGGTTAATGAAAAACTGTTTTTT. It codes for CASSLDPGRVNEKLFF.

In this sample, this clonotype turned up many times. V gene TRBV4-1 combines with J gene TRBJ1-1, with 10 bases aligning to TRBD1. This CDR3 contains 15 residues. Germline V CDR1 and CDR2: MGHRA, YSYEKL. V dropped 3 bases and J dropped 3; count of bases not matched to a gene: 4. The CDR3 reads CASSHPGTGDTEAFF. The CDR3, as DNA: TGCGCCAGCAGCCACCCGGGGACAGGGGACACTGAAGCTTTCTTT.

This clonotype was counted only a few times. The V and J genes are TRBV3-1 and TRBJ2-3, with TRBD2 identical over 7 bases. The CDR3 is made up of 18 amino acids. Germline CDR1 is LGHDT and CDR2 is YNNKEL (reference sequence). Trimming cost V 1 base and J 0 bases; bases outside gene matches: 10. The CDR3 spells CASSQGVKGTTSTDTQYF. CDR3 bases: TGTGCCAGCAGCCAAGGTGTAAAGGGGACTACTAGCACAGATACGCAGTATTTT.

Concerning this clonotype itself: It may be a read error: a sequence one base away is much more abundant. The chain combines TRBV6-1 with TRBJ2-7, with D unresolved. CDR1 MNHNS and CDR2 SASEGT come from the germline V gene. V lost 4 bases, J lost 2 bases, and 9 bases lay in between. There are 13 residues in the CDR3. CDR3 in DNA: TGTGCCAGCAGTGCCGAGTGGCCCTACGAGCAGTACTTC. This gives the protein CASSAEWPYEQYF.

This clonotype was recorded at least ten times. The gene calls are TRBV7-9 and TRBJ2-4; D is undetermined. The CDR3 has 14 amino acids. The V end lost 2 bases, the J end lost 1 base, and 6 bases lay between the germline ends. Looked up from germline, CDR1 is SEHNR and CDR2 is FQNEAQ (reference sequence). The CDR3 here is CASSLPRAKNIQYF. The CDR3 nucleotides are TGTGCCAGCAGCTTACCCCGGGCCAAAAACATTCAGTACTTC.

On this clonotype itself: One base away lies a much larger clone, so this may be a sequencing read error. The chain is built from TRBV12-3 or TRBV12-4 and TRBJ2-5; no firm D call. This CDR3 region has 14 residues. CDR3 residues: CASNLGNQRETQYF. In nucleotides, the CDR3 is TGTGCCAGCAATTTAGGGAACCAGAGGGAGACCCAGTACTTC.

The sample holds a few counts of this clonotype. This chain connects TRBV5-6 to TRBJ1-4; 7 bases line up with TRBD1. This CDR3 is 12 amino acids long. Germline V gives CDR1 SGHDT, CDR2 YYEEEE. J was trimmed by 16 bases and V by 4 bases; bases with no gene match: 10. For the CDR3, the DNA is TGTGCCAGCAGCGAGGGACAGACTGAGGAGTTTTTT. Amino acid sequence: CASSEGQTEEFF.

This clonotype was seen at least ten times. This chain uses TRBV7-9 with TRBJ1-5, with no clear D. Per the germline V gene, CDR1 is SEHNR and CDR2 is FQNEAQ (reference sequence). The V and J ends lost 3 bases and 1 base respectively, with 10 bases between them. This CDR3 has 15 residues. The CDR3 is CASSFGSPSNQPQHF. The CDR3 nucleotides read TGTGCCAGCAGCTTTGGGAGCCCGAGCAATCAGCCCCAGCATTTT.

This clonotype was detected many times. The chain has TRBV28 and TRBJ2-7; 10 positions agree with TRBD1. This CDR3 has 15 residues. With V trimmed by 6 bases and J by 2 bases, 7 bases remained unmatched. In germline, CDR1 is MDHEN, CDR2 SYDVKM. CDR3 residues: CASSHAGTGAYEQYF. In nucleotides, the CDR3 is TGTGCCAGCAGCCATGCCGGGACAGGGGCCTACGAGCAGTACTTC.

This clonotype was recorded at least ten times. The chain combines TRBV27 with TRBJ1-4, with D uncertain. The CDR3 has 13 amino acids. The germline V gene encodes CDR1 MNHEY and CDR2 SMNVEV (reference sequence). Trimming shortened V by 5 bases and J by 5 bases, and 9 bases separated the two germline ends. The CDR3 DNA reads as TGTGCCAGCAGTCCCCTTAAAAATGAAAAACTGTTTTTT. This codes for CASSPLKNEKLFF.

In this sample, this clonotype turned up many times. The chain recombines TRBV30 with TRBJ2-3; TRBD1 is a possible D gene (5 bases). CDR3 length: 13 residues. The V gene lost 4 bases and the J gene lost 2 bases, with 10 bases spanning the gap. Germline CDR1 GTSNPN, CDR2 SVGIG (reference sequence). The CDR3 loop reads CAWNGQDTDTQYF. The CDR3 DNA is TGTGCCTGGAACGGACAAGACACAGATACGCAGTATTTT.

This clonotype was observed a few times. A much larger clone sits a single nucleotide away, making a read error possible. The conserved phenylalanine or tryptophan is not found at the CDR3 terminus, so this likely reflects a read error. This CDR3 is CSVLSGTSTYEQYL. The CDR3 region has the DNA TGCAGTGTTTTATCCGGGACTTCCACCTACGAGCAGTACCTC. The rearrangement uses TRBV20-1 and TRBJ2-7, with D perhaps matching TRBD2 (6 bases). The CDR3 spans 14 residues. Trimming took off 7 bases at V and 2 bases at J, with 18 bases between the two ends. The V gene's germline CDR1 is DFQATT and CDR2 SNEGSKA (reference sequence).

There are many counts of this clonotype. The chain combines TRBV20-1 with TRBJ1-6, with D perhaps TRBD1 (6 bases). The V and J ends lost 1 base and 8 bases respectively, with 12 bases between them. Looked up from germline, CDR1 is DFQATT and CDR2 is SNEGSKA (reference sequence). The length of the CDR3 is 14 residues. The CDR3 bases are TGCAGTGCTAGAGTAGGGGGGCGGGATTCACCCCTCCACTTT. It codes for CSARVGGRDSPLHF.

This chain links TRBV7-9 with TRBJ1-5; D call uncertain. Trimming stripped 8 bases from V and 6 bases from J, with 23 bases between. CDR1 and CDR2 from the germline V gene are SEHNR and FQNEAQ (reference sequence). There are 16 residues in the CDR3. CDR3 sequence: CASPAGSQVLPQPQHF. DNA of the CDR3: TGTGCCAGCCCTGCGGGCAGCCAAGTCCTCCCTCAGCCCCAGCATTTT.

Many counts were recorded for this clonotype. The V and J genes are TRBV11-1 and TRBJ1-1, with a tentative D call TRBD1 (5 bases). Deletions cut 1 base from V and 0 bases from J, with 9 bases between. The germline gives CDR1 SGHAT, CDR2 FQDESV (reference sequence). The CDR3 is 15 residues long. Written as DNA, the CDR3 is TGTGCCAGCAGCTTAGGGGGGTTCGTGAACACTGAAGCTTTCTTT. This codes for CASSLGGFVNTEAFF.